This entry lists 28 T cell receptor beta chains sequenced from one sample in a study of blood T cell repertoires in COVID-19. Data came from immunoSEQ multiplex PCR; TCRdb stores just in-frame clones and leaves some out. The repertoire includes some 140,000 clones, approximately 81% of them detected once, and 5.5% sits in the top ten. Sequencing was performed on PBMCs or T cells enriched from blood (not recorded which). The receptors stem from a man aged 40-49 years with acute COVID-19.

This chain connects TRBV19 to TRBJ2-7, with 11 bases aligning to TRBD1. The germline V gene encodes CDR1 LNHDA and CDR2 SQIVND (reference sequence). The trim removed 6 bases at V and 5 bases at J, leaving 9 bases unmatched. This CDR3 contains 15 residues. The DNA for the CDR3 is TGTGCCAGTAGCCCGGCCGGGACAGGGGGACACGAGCAGTACTTC. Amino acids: CASSPAGTGGHEQYF.

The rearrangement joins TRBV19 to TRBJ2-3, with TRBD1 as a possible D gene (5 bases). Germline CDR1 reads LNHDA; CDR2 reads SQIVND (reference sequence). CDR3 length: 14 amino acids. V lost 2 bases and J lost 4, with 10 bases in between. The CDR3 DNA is TGTGCCAGTAGTATACAGGGAAGGTCAGATACGCAGTATTTT. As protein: CASSIQGRSDTQYF. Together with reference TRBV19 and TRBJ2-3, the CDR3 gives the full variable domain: DGGITQSPKYLFRKEGQNVTLSCEQNLNHDAMYWYRQDPGQGLRLIYYSQIVNDFQKGDIAEGYSVSREKKESFPLTVTSAQKNPTAFYLCASSIQGRSDTQYFGPGTRLTVL.

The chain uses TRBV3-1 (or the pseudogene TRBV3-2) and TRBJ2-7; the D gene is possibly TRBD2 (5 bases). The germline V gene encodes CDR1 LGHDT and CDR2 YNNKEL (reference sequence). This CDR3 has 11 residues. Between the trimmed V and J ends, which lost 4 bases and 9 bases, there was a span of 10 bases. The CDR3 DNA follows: TGTGCCAGCAGCCTCGAGGAGGTGCAGTACTTC. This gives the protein CASSLEEVQYF.

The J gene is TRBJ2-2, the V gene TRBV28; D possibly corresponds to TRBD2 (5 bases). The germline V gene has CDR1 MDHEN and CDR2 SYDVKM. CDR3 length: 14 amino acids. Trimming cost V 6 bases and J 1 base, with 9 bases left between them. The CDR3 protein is CASRGERNTGELFF. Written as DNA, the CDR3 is TGTGCCAGCAGGGGAGAGCGGAACACCGGGGAGCTGTTTTTT.

The CDR3 nucleotides read TGCGCCAGCAGCTTCAAGGCGGGAAACACCGGGGAGCTGTTTTTT. Translated, it gives CASSFKAGNTGELFF. The rearrangement links TRBV5-1 to TRBJ2-2; TRBD2 might be the D (6 bases). The CDR3 totals 15 residues. Trimming cost V 2 bases and J 2 bases, with 10 bases left between them. The germline gives CDR1 SGHRS, CDR2 YFSETQ. The full variable domain, with the rest looked up from reference TRBV5-1 and TRBJ2-2, is KAGVTQTPRYLIKTRGQQVTLSCSPISGHRSVSWYQQTPGQGLQFLFEYFSETQRNKGNFPGRFSGRQFSNSRSEMNVSTLELGDSALYLCASSFKAGNTGELFFGEGSRLTVL.

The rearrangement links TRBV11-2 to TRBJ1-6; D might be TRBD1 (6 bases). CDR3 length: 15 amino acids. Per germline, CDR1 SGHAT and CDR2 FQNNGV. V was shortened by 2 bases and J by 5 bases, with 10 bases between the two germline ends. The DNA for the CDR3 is TGTGCCAGCAGCTTACAGGGGTCTGATAATTCACCCCTCCACTTT. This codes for CASSLQGSDNSPLHF.

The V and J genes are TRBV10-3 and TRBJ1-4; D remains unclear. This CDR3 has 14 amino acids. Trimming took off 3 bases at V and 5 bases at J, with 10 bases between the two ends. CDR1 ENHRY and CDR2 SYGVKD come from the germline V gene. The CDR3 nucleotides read TGTGCCATCAGTGAAGGTCAGGAAAATGAAAAACTGTTTTTT. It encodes CAISEGQENEKLFF.

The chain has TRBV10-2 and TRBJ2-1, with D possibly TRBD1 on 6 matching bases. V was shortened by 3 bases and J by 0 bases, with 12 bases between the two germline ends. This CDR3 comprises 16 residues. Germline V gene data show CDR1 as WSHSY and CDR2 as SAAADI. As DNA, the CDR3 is TGCGCCAGCAGTGATCCGGACAGTAGCTCCTACAATGAGCAGTTCTTC. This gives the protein CASSDPDSSSYNEQFF.

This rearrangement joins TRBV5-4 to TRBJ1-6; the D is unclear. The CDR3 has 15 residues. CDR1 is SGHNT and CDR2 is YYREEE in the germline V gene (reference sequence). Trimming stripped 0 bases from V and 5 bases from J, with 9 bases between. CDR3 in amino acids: CASSLGRHNNSPLHF. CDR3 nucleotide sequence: TGTGCCAGCAGCTTGGGGCGGCATAATAATTCACCCCTCCACTTT.

CDR3 nucleotides: TGTGCCAGCAGTTTGGGGGGTTTTGAAAACATTCAGTACTTC. This encodes CASSLGGFENIQYF. The J gene is TRBJ2-4, the V gene TRBV28; D possibly corresponds to TRBD2 (6 bases). The V end lost 3 bases, the J end lost 5 bases, and 11 bases lay between the germline ends. The CDR3 runs 14 residues. CDR1 and CDR2 (germline): MDHEN, SYDVKM.

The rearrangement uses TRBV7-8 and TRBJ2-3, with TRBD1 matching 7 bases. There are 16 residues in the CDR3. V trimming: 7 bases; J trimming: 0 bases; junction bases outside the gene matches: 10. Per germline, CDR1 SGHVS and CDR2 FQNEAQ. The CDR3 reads CASTQGVRGSTDTQYF. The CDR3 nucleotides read TGTGCCAGCACCCAGGGGGTTAGGGGTAGCACAGATACGCAGTATTTT.

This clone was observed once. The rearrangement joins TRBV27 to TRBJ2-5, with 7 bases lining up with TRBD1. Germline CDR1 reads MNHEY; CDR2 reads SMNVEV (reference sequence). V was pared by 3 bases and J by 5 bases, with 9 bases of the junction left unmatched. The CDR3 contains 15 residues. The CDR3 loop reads CASSFSLGGAETQYF. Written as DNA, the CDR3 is TGTGCCAGCAGTTTTTCGTTAGGGGGCGCGGAGACCCAGTACTTC.

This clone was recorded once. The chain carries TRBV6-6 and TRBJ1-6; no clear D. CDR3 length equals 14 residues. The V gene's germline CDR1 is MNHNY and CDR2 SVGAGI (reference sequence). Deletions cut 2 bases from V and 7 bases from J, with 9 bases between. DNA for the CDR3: TGTGCCAGCAGTTACGTGACACGAAATTCACCCCTCCACTTT. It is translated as CASSYVTRNSPLHF.

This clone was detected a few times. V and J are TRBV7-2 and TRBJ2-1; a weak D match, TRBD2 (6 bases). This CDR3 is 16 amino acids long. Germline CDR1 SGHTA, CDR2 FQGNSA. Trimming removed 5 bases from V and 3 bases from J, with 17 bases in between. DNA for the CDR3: TGTGCCAGCAGCCCCCCCGAGGGAGCGGGCTACAATGAGCAGTTCTTC. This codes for CASSPPEGAGYNEQFF.

CDR3 sequence (DNA): TGTGCCAGCAGTTACAACTCCCTTTATGGCTACACCTTC. Translating it yields CASSYNSLYGYTF. This chain links TRBV6-5 with TRBJ1-2; D remains ambiguous. Deletions cut 2 bases from V and 5 bases from J, with 9 bases between. This CDR3 has 13 amino acids. Germline V CDR1 and CDR2: MNHEY, SVGAGI.

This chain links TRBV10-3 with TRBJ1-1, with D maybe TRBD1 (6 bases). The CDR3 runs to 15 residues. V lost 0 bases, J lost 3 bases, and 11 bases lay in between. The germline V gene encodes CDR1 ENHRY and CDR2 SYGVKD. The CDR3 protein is CAISESDRTDTEAFF. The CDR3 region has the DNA TGTGCCATCAGTGAGTCTGACAGGACGGACACTGAAGCTTTCTTT.

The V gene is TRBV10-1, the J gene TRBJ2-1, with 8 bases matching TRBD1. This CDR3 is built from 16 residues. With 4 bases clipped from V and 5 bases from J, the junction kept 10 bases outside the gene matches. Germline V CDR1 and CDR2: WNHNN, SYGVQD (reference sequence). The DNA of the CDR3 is TGCGCCAGCAGTGCTTGGCAAGGGACAGGAAACAATGAGCAGTTCTTC. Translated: CASSAWQGTGNNEQFF.

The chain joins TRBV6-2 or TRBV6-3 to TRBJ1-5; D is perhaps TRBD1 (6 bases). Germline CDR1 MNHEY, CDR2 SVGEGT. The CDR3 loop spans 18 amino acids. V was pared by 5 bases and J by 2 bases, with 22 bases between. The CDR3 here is CASSTSLQGGIGNQPQHF. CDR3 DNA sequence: TGTGCCAGCAGTACCTCCTTACAGGGTGGGATAGGCAATCAGCCCCAGCATTTT.

CDR3: CASSPAGNDYEQYF. CDR3 coding DNA: TGTGCCAGCAGCCCCGCAGGGAACGACTACGAGCAGTACTTC. The V call is TRBV9, the J call TRBJ2-7; a possible D gene is TRBD1 (5 bases). Germline values: CDR1 SGDLS, CDR2 YYNGEE. CDR3 length: 14 amino acids. V lost 4 bases to trimming and J lost 3 bases, with 14 bases between them.

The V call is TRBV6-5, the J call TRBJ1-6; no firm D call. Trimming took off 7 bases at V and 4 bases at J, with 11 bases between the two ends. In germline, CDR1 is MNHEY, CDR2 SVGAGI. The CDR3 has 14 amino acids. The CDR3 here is CASTKTPYNSPLHF. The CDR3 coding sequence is TGTGCCAGCACTAAGACACCATATAATTCACCCCTCCACTTT.

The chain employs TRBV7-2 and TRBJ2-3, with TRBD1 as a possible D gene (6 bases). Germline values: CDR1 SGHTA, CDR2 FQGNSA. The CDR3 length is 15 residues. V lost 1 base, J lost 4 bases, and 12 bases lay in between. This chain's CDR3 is CASSLVGASADTQYF. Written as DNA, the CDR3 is TGTGCCAGCAGCTTAGTGGGGGCCTCTGCAGATACGCAGTATTTT.

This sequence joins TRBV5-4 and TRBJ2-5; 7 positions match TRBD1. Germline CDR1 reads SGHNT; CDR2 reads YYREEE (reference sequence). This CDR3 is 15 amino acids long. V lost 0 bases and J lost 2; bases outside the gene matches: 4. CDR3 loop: CASSLGPGQQETQYF. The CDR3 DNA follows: TGTGCCAGCAGCTTGGGGCCGGGACAGCAAGAGACCCAGTACTTC.

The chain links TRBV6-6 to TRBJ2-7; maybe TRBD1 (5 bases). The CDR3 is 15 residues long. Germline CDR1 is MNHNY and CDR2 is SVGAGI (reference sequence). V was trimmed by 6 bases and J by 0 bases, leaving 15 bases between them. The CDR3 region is CASSPVSGLSYEQYF. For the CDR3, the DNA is TGTGCCAGCAGCCCGGTTTCAGGGCTCTCCTACGAGCAGTACTTC.

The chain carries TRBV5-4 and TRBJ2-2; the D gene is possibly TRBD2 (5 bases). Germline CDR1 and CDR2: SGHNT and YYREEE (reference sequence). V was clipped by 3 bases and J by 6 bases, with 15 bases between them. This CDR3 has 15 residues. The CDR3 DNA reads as TGTGCCAGCAGCTCGGGTCGGGAATCCCCCGGGGAGCTGTTTTTT. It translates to CASSSGRESPGELFF.

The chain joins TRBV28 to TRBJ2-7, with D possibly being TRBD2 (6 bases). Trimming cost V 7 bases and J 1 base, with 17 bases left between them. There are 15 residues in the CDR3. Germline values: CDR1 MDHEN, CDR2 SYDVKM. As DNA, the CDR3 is TGTGCCAGCAACCCTAAGCCGGGAGTTTCCTACGAGCAGTACTTC. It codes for CASNPKPGVSYEQYF.

CDR3: CASSTDSYNEQFF. DNA for the CDR3: TGTGCCAGCTCAACGGACAGCTACAATGAGCAGTTCTTC. The chain has TRBV18 and TRBJ2-1; D is perhaps TRBD1 (6 bases). Germline assignment: CDR1 KGHSH and CDR2 LQKENI. Trimming shortened V by 5 bases and J by 3 bases, and 8 bases separated the two germline ends. The CDR3 loop spans 13 amino acids. The full variable domain, in which reference TRBV18 and TRBJ2-1 provide the parts outside the CDR3, is NAGVMQNPRHLVRRRGQEARLRCSPMKGHSHVYWYRQLPEEGLKFMVYLQKENIIDESGMPKERFSAEFPKEGPSILRIQQVVRGDSAAYFCASSTDSYNEQFFGPGTRLTVL.

The CDR3 spells CASSVGQEDTQYF. The CDR3 DNA sequence: TGTGCCAGCAGCGTCGGACAGGAGGATACGCAGTATTTT. The chain recombines TRBV9 with TRBJ2-3, with 7 bases lining up with TRBD1. This CDR3 contains 13 residues. J was trimmed by 6 bases and V by 2 bases; bases with no gene match: 3. Per the germline V gene, CDR1 is SGDLS and CDR2 is YYNGEE.

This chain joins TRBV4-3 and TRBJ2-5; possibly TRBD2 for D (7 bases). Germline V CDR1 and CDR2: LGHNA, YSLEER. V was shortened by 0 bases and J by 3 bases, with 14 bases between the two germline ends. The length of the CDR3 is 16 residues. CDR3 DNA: TGCGCCAGCAGCCAAGAAGGGGGGGGCCGCGAAGAGACCCAGTACTTC. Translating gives CASSQEGGGREETQYF.